Each of the 32 T cell receptor beta chains below was sequenced from the same sample in a study of T-cell reconstitution after alpha-beta-depleted transplantation in children. For TCRbeta, the library was prepared with unique molecular identifiers. TCRdb independently ran MiXCR on the PCR reads; one entry per CDR3 protein. Of 800,000 to 1,000,000 distinct CDR3 sequences listed, under 30% are singletons. The sequencing used PBMCs, mostly from graft donor cells, collected 360 days after TCRalphabeta/CD19-depleted stem cell transplant. All receptors come from a boy in the first two years of life who had a stem cell transplant for SCID, so the T cells may come from the graft donor.

This clonotype was found many times. This rearrangement joins TRBV5-1 to TRBJ2-5; D is perhaps TRBD2 (7 bases). Trimming removed 4 bases at V and 2 bases at J, with 15 bases between. In germline, CDR1 is SGHRS, CDR2 YFSETQ. The CDR3 covers 15 residues. CDR3 amino acids: CASSPLGGPQETQYF. As DNA, the CDR3 is TGCGCCAGCAGCCCTCTGGGGGGGCCGCAAGAGACCCAGTACTTC.

The chain has TRBV4-1 and TRBJ2-5; 8 bases are shared with TRBD1. Looked up from germline, CDR1 is MGHRA and CDR2 is YSYEKL. Trimming cost V 4 bases and J 4 bases; bases outside gene matches: 5. The CDR3 runs to 14 residues. The CDR3: CASSRSGTGETQYF. CDR3 DNA: TGCGCCAGCAGCCGATCCGGGACAGGAGAGACCCAGTACTTC.

This clonotype was detected many times. This chain connects TRBV12-3 or TRBV12-4 to TRBJ2-2; D ambiguous. The CDR3 extends over 12 amino acids. V lost 6 bases to trimming and J lost 5 bases, with 7 bases between them. The DNA for the CDR3 is TGTGCCAGCAGCCAAGGGACCGGGGAGCTGTTTTTT. Its translation is CASSQGTGELFF.

This clonotype turned up a few times. This chain uses TRBV2 with TRBJ1-2; maybe TRBD1 (6 bases). Trimming took 3 bases from V and 4 from J, leaving 12 bases between them. The CDR3 sequence is 14 residues long. From germline, CDR1 is SNHLY and CDR2 FYNNEI. The CDR3 loop reads CASSEQGTPYGYTF. As DNA, the CDR3 is TGTGCCAGCAGTGAGCAGGGGACTCCCTATGGCTACACCTTC.

The V call is TRBV7-9, the J call TRBJ2-7; tentatively, D is TRBD1 or TRBD2 (5 bases each). The CDR3 sequence is 14 residues long. Germline V lookup: CDR1 SEHNR, CDR2 FQNEAQ (reference sequence). V dropped 1 base and J dropped 6 bases, with 13 bases sitting between them. The CDR3 reads CASSLGYGGAEQYF. CDR3 coding DNA: TGTGCCAGCAGCTTAGGTTATGGGGGAGCCGAGCAGTACTTC.

This clonotype was found a few times. This sequence joins TRBV6-5 and TRBJ2-2; D may correspond to TRBD1 or TRBD2 (6 bases each). CDR1 is MNHEY, CDR2 SVGAGI, per germline. Trimming removed 3 bases at V and 4 bases at J, with 15 bases between. CDR3 length equals 16 residues. The CDR3 reads CASSYFRGVGTGELFF. The CDR3 DNA reads TGTGCCAGCAGTTATTTTAGGGGGGTTGGCACCGGGGAGCTGTTTTTT.

This clonotype was seen more than once but under ten times. The V gene is TRBV20-1, the J gene TRBJ2-1, with 9 bases identical to TRBD2. V was clipped by 8 bases and J by 4 bases; unmatched bases: 12. Germline CDR1 and CDR2: DFQATT and SNEGSKA (reference sequence). The CDR3 is 15 amino acids. Here the CDR3 DNA reads TGCAGTCCCAATCCGCGGGGGGGCAGATACAATGAGCAGTTCTTC. As protein: CSPNPRGGRYNEQFF.

The chain is built from TRBV28 and TRBJ2-7; either TRBD1 or TRBD2 may fit D (5 bases each). The CDR3 sequence is 14 residues long. With 6 bases removed from V and 0 bases from J, the gap between germline ends came to 12 bases. The germline gives CDR1 MDHEN, CDR2 SYDVKM. The CDR3 reads CASSTGTDSYEQYF. DNA for the CDR3: TGTGCCAGCAGCACCGGGACCGACTCCTACGAGCAGTACTTC.

The chain carries TRBV5-1 and TRBJ2-2; D may be TRBD2 (6 bases). Trimming took 2 bases from V and 6 from J, leaving 14 bases between them. The CDR3 is 15 residues long. Germline V CDR1 and CDR2: SGHRS, YFSETQ. This CDR3 is CASSLRDSRAGELFF. For the CDR3, the DNA is TGCGCCAGCAGCTTAAGGGACTCAAGGGCCGGGGAGCTGTTTTTT.

This clonotype was picked up many times. The chain recombines TRBV5-1 with TRBJ2-7; D is ambiguous. The V end was cut by 4 bases, the J end by 0 bases, with 17 bases between. Germline lookup yields CDR1 SGHRS and CDR2 YFSETQ. This CDR3 has 16 amino acids. The CDR3 here is CASSPVAVGISYEQYF. In DNA, the CDR3 is TGCGCCAGCAGCCCGGTTGCCGTGGGGATCTCCTACGAGCAGTACTTC.

The chain employs TRBV5-4 and TRBJ2-6; weak D call: TRBD2 (5 bases). The CDR3 is 16 residues long. Germline V lookup: CDR1 SGHNT, CDR2 YYREEE (reference sequence). V lost 2 bases and J lost 4, with 13 bases in between. Here the CDR3 DNA reads TGTGCCAGCAGCTTATCGGGAACGGCCGGGGCCAACGTCCTGACTTTC. Encoded protein: CASSLSGTAGANVLTF.

The table lists this clonotype with a few counts. The chain employs TRBV5-1 and TRBJ1-2, with 9 bases identical to TRBD1. The germline gives CDR1 SGHRS, CDR2 YFSETQ. Trimming took 4 bases from V and 3 from J; bases not matched to a gene: 1. This CDR3 spans 13 amino acids. CDR3 loop: CASSDRGYYGYTF. The CDR3 DNA reads TGCGCCAGCAGCGACAGGGGGTACTATGGCTACACCTTC.

V usage is TRBV20-1 and J usage is TRBJ2-2, with TRBD2 matching over 13 bases. V was pared by 3 bases and J by 5 bases, with 3 bases of the junction left unmatched. Germline V gives CDR1 DFQATT, CDR2 SNEGSKA (reference sequence). This CDR3 has 15 residues. CDR3 in amino acids: CSARGLAGLTGELFF. Written as DNA, the CDR3 is TGCAGTGCTAGGGGACTAGCGGGGCTAACCGGGGAGCTGTTTTTT.

The chain carries TRBV12-3 or TRBV12-4 and TRBJ2-3, with a weak D call TRBD1 (5 bases). This CDR3 is built from 18 residues. Trimming took off 2 bases at V and 0 bases at J, with 18 bases between the two ends. CDR3 in amino acids: CASSLRATGFSSTDTQYF. CDR3 nucleotides: TGTGCCAGCAGTTTAAGGGCCACAGGTTTTTCTAGCACAGATACGCAGTATTTT.

The rearrangement joins TRBV12-3 or TRBV12-4 to TRBJ1-1; D possibly corresponds to TRBD1 (6 bases). The length of the CDR3 is 17 residues. V was cut by 5 bases and J by 6 bases, with 25 bases left in between. Here the CDR3 reads CASSGDPTGHGGAEAFF. In DNA, the CDR3 is TGTGCCAGCAGTGGCGACCCGACAGGCCACGGGGGGGCTGAAGCTTTCTTT.

This clonotype was picked up many times. The rearrangement links TRBV20-1 to TRBJ2-1, with 12 bases identical to TRBD2. The length of the CDR3 is 17 residues. V shed 1 base, J shed 3 bases, and the junction held 7 bases outside the gene matches. The germline gives CDR1 DFQATT, CDR2 SNEGSKA (reference sequence). CDR3 nucleotide sequence: TGCAGTGCTAGAGGTGCTAGCGGGGGGGCCTTCTACAATGAGCAGTTCTTC. The encoded protein is CSARGASGGAFYNEQFF.

The CDR3 DNA sequence: TGTGCCAGCAGCTTAAAGTACACCGGGGAGCTGTTTTTT. It codes for CASSLKYTGELFF. The V call is TRBV7-3, the J call TRBJ2-2, with D unresolved. V lost 1 base and J 3 bases, leaving 3 bases between the germline ends. CDR3 length: 13 amino acids. In germline, CDR1 is SGHTA, CDR2 FQGTGA.

In its sample, this clonotype was seen many times. The chain joins TRBV6-1 to TRBJ2-1, with D uncertain. Germline values: CDR1 MNHNS, CDR2 SASEGT. The V end was cut by 6 bases, the J end by 5 bases, with 14 bases between. The CDR3 runs to 14 residues. DNA of the CDR3: TGTGCCAGCAGCGGACCCAATCGTGACAATGAGCAGTTCTTC. This codes for CASSGPNRDNEQFF.

This clonotype appeared a single time. The chain recombines TRBV7-8 with TRBJ1-2; D unresolved. Deletions cut 11 bases from V and 2 bases from J, with 18 bases between. CDR1 and CDR2 from the germline V gene are SGHVS and FQNEAQ. The CDR3 covers 14 residues. The CDR3 region has the DNA TGTGCCGCCAGCCGGGCCGAACTAAACTATGGCTACACCTTC. The encoded protein is CAASRAELNYGYTF.

V is TRBV3-1 and J is TRBJ2-7, with D unresolved. V was clipped by 2 bases and J by 2 bases, with 7 bases between them. This CDR3 contains 13 residues. Germline values: CDR1 LGHDT, CDR2 YNNKEL (reference sequence). This CDR3 is CASSQIDPYEQYF. The CDR3 DNA sequence: TGTGCCAGCAGCCAAATCGACCCCTACGAGCAGTACTTC.

In its sample, this clonotype was seen a few times. The rearrangement links TRBV5-1 to TRBJ2-1; 11 nucleotides agree with TRBD1. There are 15 residues in the CDR3. Germline trimming cut 7 bases from V and 7 bases from J; bases unmatched to any gene: 10. Looked up from germline, CDR1 is SGHRS and CDR2 is YFSETQ. CDR3: CASAPLRDRGNEQFF. In DNA form, the CDR3 reads TGCGCCAGCGCCCCCCTGCGGGACAGGGGGAATGAGCAGTTCTTC.

The J gene is TRBJ1-5, the V gene TRBV20-1; 9 nucleotides match TRBD1. After removal of 6 bases from V and 2 bases from J, the junction contained 8 bases not matched to a gene. The germline V gene encodes CDR1 DFQATT and CDR2 SNEGSKA (reference sequence). The CDR3 has 15 amino acids. The CDR3 DNA follows: TGCAGTGCAACCCGGGACAGGGTAGGCAATCAGCCCCAGCATTTT. Protein product: CSATRDRVGNQPQHF.

This clonotype has ten or more counts. This chain connects TRBV3-1 to TRBJ1-1; D not certain. This CDR3 contains 14 residues. Deletions cut 1 base from V and 0 bases from J, with 6 bases between. The germline gives CDR1 LGHDT, CDR2 YNNKEL (reference sequence). CDR3 region: CASSQGALNTEAFF. CDR3 DNA: TGTGCCAGCAGCCAAGGAGCTTTGAACACTGAAGCTTTCTTT.

This clonotype occurred a few times. The chain has TRBV4-1 and TRBJ2-2, with a tentative D call TRBD1 (6 bases). Trimming pared 4 bases from V and 4 bases from J, leaving 13 bases between. Germline values: CDR1 MGHRA, CDR2 YSYEKL. This CDR3 spans 15 amino acids. In DNA form, the CDR3 reads TGCGCCAGCAGCCTCGATGCCAGGGGCACCGGGGAGCTGTTTTTT. Encoded protein: CASSLDARGTGELFF.

The table lists this clonotype with many counts. V and J are TRBV3-1 and TRBJ2-3; D remains ambiguous. Germline CDR1 LGHDT, CDR2 YNNKEL (reference sequence). CDR3 size: 12 residues. Trimming shortened V by 1 base and J by 4 bases, and 3 bases separated the two germline ends. CDR3 coding DNA: TGTGCCAGCAGCCAAGTGGCAGATACGCAGTATTTT. As protein: CASSQVADTQYF.

This chain uses TRBV29-1 with TRBJ2-3, with a tentative D call TRBD2 (6 bases). Germline-derived CDR1 and CDR2 are SQVTM and ANQGSEA. V shed 2 bases and J shed 0 bases, with 18 bases lying between them. The CDR3 runs to 17 residues. CDR3 DNA: TGCAGCGTTGAACGGCGGGGCCAGAGACCTAGCACAGATACGCAGTATTTT. Translated: CSVERRGQRPSTDTQYF.

This clonotype was counted between two and nine times. This chain connects TRBV29-1 to TRBJ1-3; TRBD1 might be the D (5 bases). CDR1 and CDR2 (germline): SQVTM, ANQGSEA. V lost 6 bases and J 1 base, leaving 10 bases between the germline ends. This CDR3 is built from 13 residues. Written as DNA, the CDR3 is TGCAGCGTCCAACAGGTATCTGGAAACACCATATATTTT. Translating gives CSVQQVSGNTIYF.

V is TRBV28 and J is TRBJ2-1, with D possibly matching TRBD1 (5 bases). Germline CDR1 is MDHEN and CDR2 is SYDVKM. The CDR3 length is 15 residues. V shed 4 bases and J shed 6 bases, with 16 bases lying between them. Here the CDR3 reads CASSSPGRGFNEQFF. In DNA, the CDR3 is TGTGCCAGCAGTTCCCCAGGGCGCGGATTCAATGAGCAGTTCTTC.

There are a few counts of this clonotype. The chain couples TRBV4-2 to TRBJ2-1, with 11 nucleotides matching TRBD2. Germline V lookup: CDR1 LGHNA, CDR2 YNFKEQ. The CDR3 spans 18 residues. Unmatched junction bases numbered 7, after V lost 3 bases and J lost 0 bases. CDR3 in DNA: TGTGCCAGCAGCCAGGGCATAGCGGGGGGGAGCTCCTACAATGAGCAGTTCTTC. Protein product: CASSQGIAGGSSYNEQFF.

The rearrangement links TRBV6-9 to TRBJ1-1, with a tentative D call TRBD1 (6 bases). The germline V gene has CDR1 MNHGY and CDR2 SVAAGI. V was trimmed by 3 bases and J by 4 bases, leaving 21 bases between them. This CDR3 spans 17 amino acids. The CDR3 loop reads CASSYPGQKQVGTEAFF. CDR3 DNA: TGTGCCAGCAGTTACCCCGGACAGAAACAAGTGGGCACTGAAGCTTTCTTT.

Only a few counts were recorded for this clonotype. The genes are TRBV28 and TRBJ1-1, with a possible D match to TRBD1 (6 bases). Between the trimmed V and J ends, which lost 3 bases and 7 bases, there was a span of 21 bases. The V gene's germline CDR1 is MDHEN and CDR2 SYDVKM. The CDR3 extends over 16 amino acids. CDR3 DNA sequence: TGTGCCAGCAGTTTTAGGGGGATCCTGTCATCGGATGAAGCTTTCTTT. As protein: CASSFRGILSSDEAFF.

The chain carries TRBV6-1 and TRBJ1-1; 8 bases match TRBD1. This CDR3 comprises 15 residues. V trimming: 4 bases; J trimming: 2 bases; junction bases outside the gene matches: 6. Looked up from germline, CDR1 is MNHNS and CDR2 is SASEGT. CDR3 sequence reads: CASSGWTGLNTEAFF. CDR3 nucleotides: TGTGCCAGCAGTGGCTGGACAGGGCTAAACACTGAAGCTTTCTTT.